This paragraph reports one T cell receptor (beta chain). Its target antigen remains unknown. It has no much larger one-base neighbor in the sample; base qualities were not kept. The data were obtained in a study of Graves' ophthalmopathy and Graves' hyperthyroidism (dated by TCRdb to 2016 to 2019). About the investigation overall: Hyperthyroidism was defined as stable when no progression to ophthalmopathy occurred within 18 months of follow-up. To tell Graves' ophthalmopathy apart from Graves' hyperthyroidism, and to predict which patients would progress to ophthalmopathy, the study relied on TCR beta repertoire signatures. In total, around 130 blood samples were TCR-sequenced: some 40 ophthalmopathy, under 85 hyperthyroidism and some 17 hyperthyroidism-to-ophthalmopathy patients. A discovery set of 95 to 100 patients (43 ophthalmopathy, some 58 stable hyperthyroidism) was enrolled to explore V-J signatures distinguishing ophthalmopathy from hyperthyroidism. An independent validation cohort comprised under 20 hyperthyroidism patients and over 15 patients who later progressed from hyperthyroidism to ophthalmopathy. T-cell repertoires of thyroid tissue and blood were compared in 5 or 6 hyperthyroidism patients. Following sampling, methimazole starting at 30 mg daily was administered to hyperthyroidism patients, and high-dose intravenous methylprednisolone was administered to ophthalmopathy patients.

TCR beta CDR3 regions were amplified from RNA transcripts for repertoire sequencing. A first-round RT-PCR used HTBI primers with the Qiagen OneStep RT-PCR kit, followed by a second-round multiplex PCR, size selection and purification. The libraries underwent paired-end sequencing with 100 bp reads on an Illumina HiSeq2000. As for the authors' bioinformatics: SOAPnuke was used to process the reads, removing any read that contained adapters or uncalled bases, had a mean Phred below 15, or lacked an exact match to the constant primer or identifier. COPE v1.2.5 was used to merge the high-quality paired reads. Each unique nucleotide sequence was treated as a clonotype, and MiTCR v1.1 was used to align the clonotypes to the IMGT TRB V, D and J references. The analysis was limited to V-J combinations with a frequency above 0.0001, which together covered 99% to 99.2% of the repertoires. For each V-J combination, a TCR clonal expansion and chaos score was defined as the ratio of F50 clonal expansion to chaos observed in the TCRdist matrix. Welch's t-statistics and random forest were used to reduce features to some 13 V-J combinations, which were fed into a naive Bayes classifier. The Morisita-Horn index was used to measure how similar the thyroid and blood repertoires were. Clones were called with MiXCR by TCRdb after fastp trimmed the public reads at Q25, and only in-frame beta chains were retained. Entries that share a CDR3 protein sequence are merged under the most common genes and DNA. TCRdb, not the authors, supplied the V and J calls. Present in this sample are roughly 600,000 distinct CDR3 sequences, less than 40% of which were seen just once. The ten top clones hold 4% to 5% of the sample.

Hyperthyroidism patients were newly diagnosed, with disease duration under 2 months, and aged 18 to 65 years. Patients with other autoimmune diseases, uncontrolled infections, pregnancy or lactation were excluded. Diagnosis was based on clinical symptoms, serum thyroxine, TRAb, thyroid ultrasound and orbital computed tomography. Trizol reagent was used to extract the total RNA, and its quality was then checked on an Agilent 2100 Bioanalyzer. The germline V gene supplies CDR1 MNHEY and CDR2 SVGAGI. Trimming removed 0 bases from V and 3 bases from J; the gene matches leave 7 bases unexplained. Counted from cysteine to phenylalanine, this CDR3 has 17 amino acids. CDR3 DNA is the only sequence kept; it has 51 bases, read in frame from the first base. The full study reports these points: In cross-validation, the 13-signature model distinguished ophthalmopathy from stable hyperthyroidism with just over 85% sensitivity and nearly 82% specificity, and in the test set the corresponding values were around 78% and 73%. No statistical method was used to set the sample size in advance, and the investigators knew which group each participant was assigned to. Most of the expanded thyroid clonotypes with a frequency above 0.001 were also detected in blood, and it was suggested that the thyroid immune response may be reflected by blood repertoires. In validation, the model predicted ophthalmopathy progression with less than 71% sensitivity and approximately 78% specificity; roughly 12 predicted patients were CT-confirmed with GO in a median of about 6.2 months.

The receptor comes from an adult man with Graves' hyperthyroidism. The chain is made from TRBV6-5 and TRBJ1-3; TRBD1 aligns with 8 central bases. Sequenced sample: peripheral blood or thyroid tissue (not recorded which). The CDR3: CASSYSAGGTLGNTIYF. DNA sequence: TGTGCCAGCAGTTACTCGGCAGGGGGCACACTTGGAAACACCATATATTTT.